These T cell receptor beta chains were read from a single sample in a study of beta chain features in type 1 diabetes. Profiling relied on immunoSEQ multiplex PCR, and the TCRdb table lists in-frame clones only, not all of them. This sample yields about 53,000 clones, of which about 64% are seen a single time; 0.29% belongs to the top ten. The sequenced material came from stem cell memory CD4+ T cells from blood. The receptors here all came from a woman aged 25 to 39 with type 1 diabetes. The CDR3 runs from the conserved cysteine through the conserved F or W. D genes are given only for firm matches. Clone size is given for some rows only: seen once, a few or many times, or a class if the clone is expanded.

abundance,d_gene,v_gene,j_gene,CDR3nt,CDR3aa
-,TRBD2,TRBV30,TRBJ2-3,TGTGCCTGGGGAGGGGGGACTAGCGGGAGGGATACGCAGTATTTT,CAWGGGTSGRDTQYF
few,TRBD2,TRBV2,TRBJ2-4,TGTGCCAGCAAGGCGGGAGTGGGGGTTAACATTCAGTACTTC,CASKAGVGVNIQYF
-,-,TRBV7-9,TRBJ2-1,TGTGCCAGCTCCGAACGGAGCTCCTACAATGAGCAGTTCTTC,CASSERSSYNEQFF
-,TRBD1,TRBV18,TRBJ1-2,TGTGCCAGCTCACTACCAGACAGGGAAGGCTTCTATGGCTACACCTTC,CASSLPDREGFYGYTF
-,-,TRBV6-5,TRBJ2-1,TGTGCCAGCAGCGCCGGGTCTTCTTCCTACAATGAGCAGTTCTTC,CASSAGSSSYNEQFF
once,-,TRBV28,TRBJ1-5,TGTGCCAGCAGCAGTGGAGGGAACCAGCCCCAGCATTTT,CASSSGGNQPQHF
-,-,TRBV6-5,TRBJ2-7,TGTGCCAGCAGTTACCTCGGGGGGCGCGAGCAGTACTTC,CASSYLGGREQYF
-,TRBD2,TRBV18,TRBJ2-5,TGTGCCAGCTCACCCAGCGGGAATCGGGTAGAGACCCAGTACTTC,CASSPSGNRVETQYF
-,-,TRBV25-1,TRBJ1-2,TGTGCCAGCAGTGAATTGGAGTATGGCTACACCTTC,CASSELEYGYTF
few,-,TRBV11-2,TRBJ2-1,TGTGCCAGCAGCTTAGATCAGACCTACAATGAGCAGTTCTTC,CASSLDQTYNEQFF
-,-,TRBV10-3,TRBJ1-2,TGTGCCATCAGTGAGCCGGGGGAAACAGGAGCCGCTAACTATGGCTACACCTTC,CAISEPGETGAANYGYTF
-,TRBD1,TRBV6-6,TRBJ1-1,TGTGCCAGCAGTGACACGGACAGGGGCACTGAAGCTTTCTTT,CASSDTDRGTEAFF
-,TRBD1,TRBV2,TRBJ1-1,TGTGCCAGCAACCCCGGACAGGGACGATGGACTGAAGCTTTCTTT,CASNPGQGRWTEAFF
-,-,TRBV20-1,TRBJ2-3,TGCAGTGCCCCCCGGGGAGATACGCAGTATTTT,CSAPRGDTQYF
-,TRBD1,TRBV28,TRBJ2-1,TGTGCCAGCAGTGGGGGACAGGTCAACAATGAGCAGTTCTTC,CASSGGQVNNEQFF
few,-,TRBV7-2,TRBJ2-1,TGTGCCAGCAGCTTATATAGCGCCTTCTCTTACAATGAGCAGTTCTTC,CASSLYSAFSYNEQFF
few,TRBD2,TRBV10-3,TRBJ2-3,TGTGCCATTAAGACTAGCGGGAGCGAGCGGGAGGCAGATACGCAGTATTTT,CAIKTSGSEREADTQYF
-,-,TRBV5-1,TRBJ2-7,TGCGCCAGCAGCTTGGCCAGGGGCGCGTCCTACGAGCAGTACTTC,CASSLARGASYEQYF
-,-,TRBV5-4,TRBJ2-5,TGTGCCAGCAGCCGGGGACTTGCCCAAGAGACCCAGTACTTC,CASSRGLAQETQYF
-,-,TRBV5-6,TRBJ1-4,TGTGCCAGCAGCTTGGGTCCCCCGGGTGAAAAACTGTTTTTT,CASSLGPPGEKLFF